This TCR beta chain was recovered during a study of cytomegalovirus exposure and HLA in healthy donors. The germline CDR1 and CDR2 sequences are MDHEN and SYDVKM. V was shortened by 6 bases and J by 0 bases, with 11 bases between the two germline ends. The CDR3 length is 14 residues. PCR used 60 Vbeta primers and 13 Jbeta primers. Sequencing used immunoSEQ multiplex PCR; TCRdb keeps in-frame clones, though not all of them. The sample has about 160,000 clones; the top ten hold around 1.5%. This clonotype was sampled from a woman in her fifties or sixties in good health and CMV-seronegative. The sample taken for sequencing was PBMCs. The chain has TRBV28 and TRBJ1-2; D remains ambiguous. CDR3 amino acids: CASSFNGANYGYTF. CDR3 DNA: TGTGCCAGCAGCTTCAACGGGGCTAACTATGGCTACACCTTC.